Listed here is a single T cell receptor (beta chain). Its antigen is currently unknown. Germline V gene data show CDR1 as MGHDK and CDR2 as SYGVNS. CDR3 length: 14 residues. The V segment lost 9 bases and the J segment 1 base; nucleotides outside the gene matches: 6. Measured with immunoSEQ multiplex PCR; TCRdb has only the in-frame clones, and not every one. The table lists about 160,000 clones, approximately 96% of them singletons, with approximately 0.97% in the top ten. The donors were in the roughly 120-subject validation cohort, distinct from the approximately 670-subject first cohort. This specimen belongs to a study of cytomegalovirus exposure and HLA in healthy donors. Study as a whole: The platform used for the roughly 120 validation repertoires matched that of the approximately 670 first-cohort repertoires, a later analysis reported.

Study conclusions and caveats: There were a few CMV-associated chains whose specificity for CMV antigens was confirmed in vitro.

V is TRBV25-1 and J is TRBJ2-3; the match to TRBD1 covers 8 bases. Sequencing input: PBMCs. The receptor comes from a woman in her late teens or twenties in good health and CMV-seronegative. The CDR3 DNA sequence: TGTGCCAGTGACAGGGGATGGGGCACAGATACGCAGTATTTT. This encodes CASDRGWGTDTQYF.